This entry concerns a single TCR beta chain. The antigen is not known. The CDR3 sequence is 17 residues long. CDR1 is GTSNPN and CDR2 is SVGIG in the germline V gene (reference sequence). V was clipped by 0 bases and J by 4 bases; unmatched bases: 8. Vbeta (60) and Jbeta (13) primers were used in the PCR. This table comes from immunoSEQ multiplex PCR, and its TCRdb copy is limited to in-frame clones, with some not included. There are over 80,000 clones in the sample; roughly four fifths occur only once, and under 5.5% lies in the top ten. The data are from a study of cytomegalovirus exposure and HLA in healthy donors. Study results and caveats: Most TCR sequences proved rare, with some public TCRs found in many donors. The authors considered a cluster of highly shared sequence variants likely to be a sequencing artifact. A later analysis found TCR association rates differed by HLA locus, highest for DRB1 and lowest for HLA-C.

The rearrangement links TRBV30 to TRBJ2-3; TRBD2 aligns across 12 bases. The sequence was obtained from a man aged 35-49 years in good health and CMV-seropositive. Sequenced input: PBMCs. The CDR3: CAWSVPGLAGLSDTQYF. In DNA form, the CDR3 reads TGTGCCTGGAGTGTTCCGGGACTAGCGGGTTTATCAGATACGCAGTATTTT.